This section outlines one TCR beta chain sequence together with its context. This clonotype appeared a few times. Its target antigen remains unknown. There are no base qualities to consult, and no much larger clone falls within one base. Sequencing took place on an Illumina NovaSeq 6000. cDNA libraries for TCRalpha and TCRbeta were prepared by 5'RACE using constant-segment primers, with sample barcodes and unique molecular identifiers added. RNA was extracted from every sample with Trizol reagent. Libraries were amplified in two PCR steps, with a second sample barcode and Illumina TruSeq adapters added in the second step. Sequencing of the libraries was done on an Illumina NovaSeq, producing 2 x 150 bp paired-end reads. As for the original processing: The reads were demultiplexed and collapsed into UMI-guided consensus sequences using migec v1.2.7. With mixcr v2.1.11, UMI consensuses were aligned to TRA and TRB V and J templates and assembled into clonotypes. Expanded or contracted clonotypes were those called significant by both edgeR and NoisET, with noise models trained on biological replicates. edgeR calls used a false discovery rate-adjusted p below 0.01 and a log2 fold-change threshold of 1. As an exploratory analysis of dynamics, PCA with hierarchical clustering was applied to max-normalized trajectories of the 1000 most abundant clonotypes. The CD4 or CD8 phenotype of responding clones was assigned using the separately sequenced CD4+ and CD8+ repertoires. The public reads were reprocessed in TCRdb via fastp at Q25 and MiXCR, keeping in-frame beta chains. CDR3 protein duplicates are merged, each entry listing the most common genes and DNA. The V and J calls here are based on TCRdb, not the publication. Here the sample has roughly 190,000 distinct CDR3 sequences; around 26% occur a single time. Over 10% of the sample goes to the ten largest clones.

V gives up 9 bases and J gives up 0 bases, and the segment between their germline ends measures 11 bases. For CDR1 and CDR2, the germline V gene lists KGHDR and SFDVKD. Including the terminal cysteine and phenylalanine, the CDR3 comprises 14 residues. CDR3 DNA is the only sequence kept; it has 42 bases, read in frame from the first base. Ficoll-Paque density gradient centrifugation was the method used to isolate PBMCs. The data derive from a study of T-cell memory formation after mild COVID-19 (dated by TCRdb to 2020 to 2022). Broadly, across the study: TCR sequence clusters from the two donors were found to be largely donor specific. In a couple of donors, T-cell clones that expanded and contracted after mild COVID-19 were tracked by sequencing TCRalpha and TCRbeta repertoires over time. Two young, previously healthy adult volunteers made up the cohort, one male and one female. Overall results and qualifications from the work: Only a couple of mild cases were covered in the study, and larger cohorts including severe cases with pre-infection samples were considered necessary. Balanced CD4/CD8 phenotypes were observed for clones contracting from day 15 to 85, whereas a bias towards CD4+ was observed for a second wave of clones expanding from day 15 to 37. Contracting CD4+ clones were found mainly in CM and EM memory subsets, while CD8+ clones were enriched in EMRA. Whether the second-wave clones peaking on day 37 were SARS-CoV-2 specific was not confirmed. Some responding clones were found in pre-infection memory, which suggests that pre-existing cross-reactive memory T cells took part in the SARS-CoV-2 response.

The specimen was PBMCs or a T cell subset sorted from them (not recorded which). The receptor was derived from an adult woman who had mild COVID-19 (a few samples of this study predate the infection). The sample titles of this study are shuffled in the database, so cell type and time point are left out; the donor was told from shared clones. The sequence links TRBV24-1 to TRBJ2-1, with a weak D call of TRBD2 (6 bases match). CDR3 sequence: CATGASVSYNEQFF. The DNA is as follows: TGTGCCACCGGGGCTAGCGTCTCCTACAATGAGCAGTTCTTC.